A single sample gave rise to the 13 T cell receptor beta chains below, sequenced in a study of blood T cell repertoires in COVID-19. Profiling relied on immunoSEQ multiplex PCR, and the TCRdb table lists in-frame clones only, not all of them. This table has 95,000 to 150,000 clones, about 83% appearing once. The sequencing sample was made of PBMCs or T cells enriched from blood (not recorded which). The receptors derive from a woman aged 30 to 39 who had recovered from COVID-19.

The CDR3 DNA reads TGTGCCAGCAGCCTCGGGACAGGGGACTCTGGGGCCAACGTCCTGACTTTC. This encodes CASSLGTGDSGANVLTF. The genes are TRBV7-9 and TRBJ2-6, with 10 bases matching TRBD1. The CDR3 loop spans 17 amino acids. The V gene end was trimmed by 5 bases and the J gene end by 0 bases; junction bases not matched to a gene: 4. Germline V lookup: CDR1 SEHNR, CDR2 FQNEAQ (reference sequence).

The V and J genes are TRBV10-3 and TRBJ2-7; 7 nucleotides align to TRBD1. Germline assignment: CDR1 ENHRY and CDR2 SYGVKD. The CDR3 runs to 14 residues. The trim removed 6 bases at V and 2 bases at J, leaving 7 bases unmatched. The CDR3 DNA reads as TGTGCCATCAGACCCTCAGGGGGTGCCTACGAGCAGTACTTC. Encoded protein: CAIRPSGGAYEQYF.

The rearrangement uses TRBV5-4 and TRBJ1-1, with D hard to call. Germline assignment: CDR1 SGHNT and CDR2 YYREEE (reference sequence). V was pared by 4 bases and J by 4 bases, with 14 bases between. The CDR3 consists of 14 residues. CDR3 sequence reads: CASSPPERATEAFF. The CDR3, as DNA: TGTGCCAGCAGCCCGCCGGAGCGGGCCACTGAAGCTTTCTTT.

The genes are TRBV10-3 and TRBJ2-5, with 10 positions matching TRBD2. The CDR3 contains 15 residues. Trimming at V came to 3 bases and at J to 1 base, leaving 2 bases not matched to a gene. The germline V gene has CDR1 ENHRY and CDR2 SYGVKD. CDR3 protein: CAISDLAGAQETQYF. The CDR3 nucleotides read TGTGCCATCAGTGACCTAGCGGGGGCCCAAGAGACCCAGTACTTC.

The chain has TRBV5-1 and TRBJ1-1, with unresolved D. The V end was cut by 5 bases, the J end by 4 bases, with 18 bases between. CDR3 length: 15 amino acids. CDR1 and CDR2 from the germline V gene are SGHRS and YFSETQ. CDR3 region: CASRAPGVSVTEAFF. CDR3 coding DNA: TGCGCCAGCAGAGCCCCCGGAGTGTCGGTCACTGAAGCTTTCTTT.

On this clone itself: A junction end diverges from the germline sequence, so it may reflect a read error. The chain carries TRBV7-7 and TRBJ2-7, with D possibly being TRBD2 (5 bases). Germline CDR1 reads SSHAT; CDR2 reads FNYEAQ (reference sequence). The CDR3 runs to 15 residues. The CDR3 reads CASSPDEGSIYEQYF. The CDR3 DNA reads TGTGCTAGCAGCCCCGATGAGGGTTCTATCTACGAGCAGTACTTC.

The chain combines TRBV29-1 with TRBJ1-2; D possibly corresponds to TRBD1 (5 bases). Germline V gene sequence: CDR1 SQVTM, CDR2 ANQGSEA. Trimming took 1 base from V and 2 from J, leaving 14 bases between them. The CDR3 length is 15 residues. CDR3 loop: CSVEGGRGRNYGYTF. CDR3 nucleotides: TGCAGCGTTGAAGGGGGACGGGGGAGGAACTATGGCTACACCTTC.

The rearrangement links TRBV7-9 to TRBJ1-4, with 8 bases lining up with TRBD1. The CDR3 runs 19 residues. The germline V gene has CDR1 SEHNR and CDR2 FQNEAQ (reference sequence). Trimming took 2 bases from V and 4 from J; bases not matched to a gene: 15. In DNA form, the CDR3 reads TGTGCCAGCAGCTTAAGACAGGGGAGATTGGGGCTTGGTAATGAAAAACTGTTTTTT. Its translation is CASSLRQGRLGLGNEKLFF.

The rearrangement joins TRBV6-2 or TRBV6-3 to TRBJ2-2, with D possibly being TRBD2 (5 bases). There are 16 residues in the CDR3. Germline V gives CDR1 MNHEY, CDR2 SVGEGT. V was pared by 7 bases and J by 4 bases, with 19 bases between. The CDR3 DNA reads TGTGCCAGCATCCCCGGCGGGCGCGTTGGCACCGGGGAGCTGTTTTTT. This sequence encodes CASIPGGRVGTGELFF.

The chain employs TRBV4-1 and TRBJ2-7; 12 bases align to TRBD2. The CDR3 totals 15 residues. V was clipped by 1 base and J by 4 bases; unmatched bases: 2. Germline lookup yields CDR1 MGHRA and CDR2 YSYEKL. Written as DNA, the CDR3 is TGCGCCAGCAGCCAAGGCCTAGCGGGAGGGTACGAGCAGTACTTC. Translating gives CASSQGLAGGYEQYF.

This chain uses TRBV5-1 with TRBJ2-2; weak D call: TRBD1 (6 bases). This CDR3 region has 15 residues. Germline V gives CDR1 SGHRS, CDR2 YFSETQ. V was clipped by 2 bases and J by 0 bases, with 8 bases between them. For the CDR3, the DNA is TGCGCCAGCAGCTTCACAGGGACGAACACCGGGGAGCTGTTTTTT. This codes for CASSFTGTNTGELFF.

This clone was seen a handful of times. The chain combines TRBV3-1 (or the pseudogene TRBV3-2) with TRBJ1-1; D is uncertain. The CDR3 is made up of 14 amino acids. Trimming removed 1 base at V and 2 bases at J, with 8 bases between. The germline CDR1 and CDR2 sequences are LGHDT and YNNKEL (reference sequence). In nucleotides, the CDR3 is TGTGCCAGCAGCCAAGGTACTCTAAACACTGAAGCTTTCTTT. It translates to CASSQGTLNTEAFF.

J is TRBJ2-2 and V is TRBV3-1 (or the pseudogene TRBV3-2), with TRBD2 matching over 7 bases. Germline CDR1 is LGHDT and CDR2 is YNNKEL (reference sequence). The CDR3 runs 15 residues. The trim removed 6 bases at V and 6 bases at J, leaving 10 bases unmatched. The CDR3 coding sequence is TGTGCCAGCAGGCTACGAGGGCTAGCGGCCGGGGAGCTGTTTTTT. It encodes CASRLRGLAAGELFF.